The clone carrying this TCR beta chain was seen a few times. Its antigen is unknown. Germline CDR1 is SGHTA and CDR2 is FQGTGA. The ends were cut back, 2 bases at V and 5 bases at J, with 12 bases in the middle. This CDR3 contains 14 residues. These data belong to a study of cytomegalovirus exposure and HLA in healthy donors. With 60 Vbeta and 13 Jbeta primers, the PCR was carried out. TCRdb's copy holds only in-frame clones and misses some; the assay was immunoSEQ multiplex PCR. This table has 95,000 to 150,000 clones, roughly 72% appearing once. Study-level results: Using a false discovery rate of 0.05, a later analysis showed that 15,000 to 20,000 TCR beta sequences were associated with HLA alleles. For most TCR beta V segments, an earlier analysis put the productive rate at about 87% or about 30% of the time. Later on, an analysis showed TCR association rates differing by HLA locus, with DRB1 the most and HLA-C the fewest.

The chain carries TRBV7-3 and TRBJ1-1, with a tentative D call TRBD1 (6 bases). Sequenced input: PBMCs. This clonotype originated in a man aged 35 to 55 in good health and CMV-seropositive. CDR3 nucleotide sequence: TGTGCCAGCAGCTTAGGAGGGGGGGGAACTGAAGCTTTCTTT. Translating it yields CASSLGGGGTEAFF.